This T cell receptor beta chain was found in a study of low-dose radiotherapy and immunotherapy resistance in tumors (dated by TCRdb to between 2021 and 2024). Broadly, across the study: Patients in Cohort 1 were given 0.5 Gy per fraction every 2 weeks, and the prescribed total PTV dose was 6.5 Gy. Patients in Cohort 2 were given 1 Gy per fraction every two weeks, for a total of 13 Gy across 26 weeks. Patients were given nivolumab as a 240 mg flat dose every two weeks and ipilimumab at 1 mg/kg every six weeks, with both drugs delivered intravenously. Every two weeks, patients got intravenous cyclophosphamide at 200 mg/m2, given one day ahead of each radiation and immunotherapy administration. Starting on cycle 1 day 1, patients took 300 mg of aspirin by mouth once daily for four cycles. Trial participants were not randomized into treatment groups. The translational analysis covered eight patients: three from the first dose cohort and the first five from the second dose cohort.

Sequencing instrument: Illumina HiSeq 2500. Superscript III and a set of TRAV- and TRBV-specific primers were used to synthesize first-strand cDNA, so that both TCRalpha and TCRbeta chains were covered. TCRs were amplified with Phusion for around 18 PCR cycles, with a constant-region primer paired with the adapter attached to the V primers. The isolated mRNA was amplified using the MessageAmp II aRNA Amplification Kit, with in vitro transcription performed for roughly 15 hours at 37 degrees C. mRNA for TCR sequencing was isolated with the Dynabeads mRNA DIRECT Purification Kit. Indexed Illumina adapters were added in a second Phusion PCR of 20 to 25 cycles, and the PCR products were purified with AMPure XP beads. Under the source paper's analysis protocol: Using custom Perl scripts, TCR sequences that encoded the same protein were pooled, out-of-frame sequences were dropped, and the abundance of each clonotype was calculated. Any TCR sequence backed by just one read was left out of the analysis. Among the metrics used to describe the repertoires were Shannon entropy, Gini index, clonality, richness, and the frequency of TCRs shared between repertoires. Clones were called with MiXCR by TCRdb after fastp trimmed the public reads at Q25, and only in-frame beta chains were retained. When rows share a CDR3 protein, they turn into one entry using the most common DNA and genes. TCRdb's processing, not the authors', yielded these V and J calls. This sample has about 97,000 distinct CDR3 sequences in its table, and 20% to 25% of those were observed once. Roughly 4.3% of the sample comes from the top ten.

This clonotype came up many times. What this receptor recognizes is not known. Per-nucleotide qualities are absent, and no much larger clonotype sits a single base away. Based on the germline V gene, the CDR1 and CDR2 sequences are SGHDT and YYEEEE. V loses 0 bases of germline sequence and J loses 4 bases, and the interval between the two ends is 10 bases. Inclusive of the bounding cysteine and phenylalanine, the CDR3 is 14 residues long. Of all the DNA, just the CDR3 is kept, 42 bases in frame from base 1. According to the study, the label for this sample's time point signals: after trial treatment. The sample's treatment or condition label, decoded: LDRT plus nivolumab, ipilimumab, low-dose cyclophosphamide and aspirin (RACIN trial). Donors were enrolled in RACIN, a single-arm phase I dose-escalation trial combining nivolumab, ipilimumab, aspirin, low-dose cyclophosphamide and low-dose radiotherapy. Patients with advanced, TIL-negative solid tumors were considered eligible.

The TCR comes from a male donor with prostate cancer. The material was PBMCs, obtained after low-dose radiotherapy plus immunotherapy. This chain is built from TRBV5-6 and TRBJ1-2; the D gene is perhaps TRBD1, from 6 matching bases. The CDR3: CASSLDRVTYGYTF. At the DNA level, the sequence is TGTGCCAGCAGCTTGGACAGGGTGACCTATGGCTACACCTTC.